Listed here are 11 T cell receptor beta chains from one sample, sequenced in a study of T cell responses to AZD1222 COVID-19 vaccine. Clones were sequenced by immunoSEQ multiplex PCR, and TCRdb holds only the in-frame ones, with some missing. The table includes some 170,000 clones, just over 90% detected once. Source: peripheral blood, taken on day 0 of MenACWY control vaccination. The receptors stem from an adult in good health.

This clone was observed a single time. The rearrangement links TRBV7-9 to TRBJ2-7; either TRBD1 or TRBD2 may supply D (5 bases each). This CDR3 contains 14 residues. Germline CDR1 reads SEHNR; CDR2 reads FQNEAQ (reference sequence). V lost 5 bases and J lost 4, with 15 bases in between. The CDR3 here is CASSPRDGAYEQYF. The CDR3 DNA sequence: TGTGCCAGCAGCCCACGGGACGGAGCTTACGAGCAGTACTTC.

The chain joins TRBV4-1 to TRBJ1-1; D gene uncertain. Germline V lookup: CDR1 MGHRA, CDR2 YSYEKL. CDR3 size: 15 residues. Deletions cut 0 bases from V and 0 bases from J, with 8 bases between. CDR3 DNA sequence: TGCGCCAGCAGCCAAGAGACACTAGTGAACACTGAAGCTTTCTTT. Its protein product is CASSQETLVNTEAFF.

The rearrangement links TRBV12-3 or TRBV12-4 to TRBJ1-1; possible D gene TRBD1, 6 bases. Trimming took off 7 bases at V and 1 base at J, with 10 bases between the two ends. The CDR3 spans 13 residues. The CDR3 spells CASTLGQNTEAFF. CDR3 nucleotide sequence: TGTGCCAGCACCCTGGGACAGAACACTGAAGCTTTCTTT.

This clone was seen a handful of times. The chain uses TRBV7-2 and TRBJ1-6, with D uncertain. Between the trimmed V and J ends, which lost 0 bases and 9 bases, there was a span of 3 bases. This CDR3 spans 12 amino acids. Per germline, CDR1 SGHTA and CDR2 FQGNSA. CDR3 loop: CASSLAFSPLHF. The CDR3, as DNA: TGTGCCAGCAGCTTAGCTTTTTCACCCCTCCACTTT.

The CDR3 sequence: CASSYGGGPLEQYF. Here the CDR3 DNA reads TGTGCCAGCAGTTACGGGGGAGGGCCCCTCGAGCAGTACTTC. The chain couples TRBV6-6 to TRBJ2-7, with TRBD2 matching over 7 bases. Trimming cost V 2 bases and J 6 bases; bases outside gene matches: 7. Germline V gene data show CDR1 as MNHNY and CDR2 as SVGAGI (reference sequence). The length of the CDR3 is 14 residues.

The CDR3 sequence: CASSETGHTGELFF. In DNA form, the CDR3 reads TGTGCCAGCAGTGAAACGGGCCACACCGGGGAGCTGTTTTTT. The genes are TRBV2 and TRBJ2-2; D is uncertain. Germline V gives CDR1 SNHLY, CDR2 FYNNEI. Trimming removed 2 bases from V and 3 bases from J, with 7 bases in between. The CDR3 length is 14 residues. The full variable domain, rest sourced from reference TRBV2 and TRBJ2-2, is EPEVTQTPSHQVTQMGQEVILRCVPISNHLYFYWYRQILGQKVEFLVSFYNNEISEKSEIFDDQFSVERPDGSNFTLKIRSTKLEDSAMYFCASSETGHTGELFFGEGSRLTVL.

This chain connects TRBV19 to TRBJ1-1, with D unresolved. V lost 4 bases and J lost 0, with 9 bases in between. CDR1 is LNHDA and CDR2 is SQIVND in the germline V gene (reference sequence). The CDR3 is 14 amino acids. CDR3 nucleotides: TGTGCCAGTAGTACCGGAACCATGAACACTGAAGCTTTCTTT. Translation: CASSTGTMNTEAFF.

This clone was detected only once. The chain combines TRBV2 with TRBJ2-1; D is ambiguous. Trimming shortened V by 4 bases and J by 6 bases, and 16 bases separated the two germline ends. The CDR3 extends over 15 amino acids. Looked up from germline, CDR1 is SNHLY and CDR2 is FYNNEI. DNA of the CDR3: TGTGCCAGCAGTGGGGGAACTCGACCAGGCAATGAGCAGTTCTTC. It specifies CASSGGTRPGNEQFF.

The chain uses TRBV30 and TRBJ1-1, with D possibly matching TRBD1 (6 bases). The CDR3 runs 15 residues. The V and J ends lost 2 bases and 1 base respectively, with 14 bases between them. Germline V gives CDR1 GTSNPN, CDR2 SVGIG (reference sequence). The CDR3 region is CAWSPTGWANTEAFF. The CDR3 coding sequence is TGTGCCTGGAGTCCCACAGGGTGGGCGAACACTGAAGCTTTCTTT.

The rearrangement joins TRBV30 to TRBJ2-2, with D perhaps given as TRBD1 or TRBD2 (5 bases each). The length of the CDR3 is 15 residues. Germline V gene data show CDR1 as GTSNPN and CDR2 as SVGIG (reference sequence). V lost 4 bases and J 1 base, leaving 13 bases between the germline ends. The CDR3 sequence: CAWIRGAVNTGELFF. The CDR3 region has the DNA TGTGCCTGGATAAGAGGGGCTGTGAACACCGGGGAGCTGTTTTTT.

This chain connects TRBV27 to TRBJ2-3; TRBD1 matches at 10 bases. Germline CDR1 and CDR2: MNHEY and SMNVEV (reference sequence). V shed 5 bases and J 2 bases; nucleotides not matched to a gene: 10. This CDR3 comprises 17 residues. CDR3 in amino acids: CASSLPTGGFATDTQYF. The CDR3 DNA reads as TGTGCCAGCAGTCTCCCGACAGGGGGCTTTGCCACAGATACGCAGTATTTT.